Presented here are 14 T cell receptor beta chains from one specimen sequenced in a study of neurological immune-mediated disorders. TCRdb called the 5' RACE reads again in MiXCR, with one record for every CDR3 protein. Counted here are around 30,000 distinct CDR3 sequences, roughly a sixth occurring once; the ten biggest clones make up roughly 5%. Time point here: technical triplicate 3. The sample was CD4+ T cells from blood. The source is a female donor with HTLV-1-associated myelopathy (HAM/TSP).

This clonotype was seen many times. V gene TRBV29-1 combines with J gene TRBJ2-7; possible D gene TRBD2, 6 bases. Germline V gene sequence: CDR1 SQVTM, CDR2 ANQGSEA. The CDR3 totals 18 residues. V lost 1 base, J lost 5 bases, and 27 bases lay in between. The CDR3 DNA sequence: TGCAGCGTTGAAGGAAGGAGGGTCAAGGGGCAGGGATCGCACGAGCAGTACTTC. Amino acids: CSVEGRRVKGQGSHEQYF.

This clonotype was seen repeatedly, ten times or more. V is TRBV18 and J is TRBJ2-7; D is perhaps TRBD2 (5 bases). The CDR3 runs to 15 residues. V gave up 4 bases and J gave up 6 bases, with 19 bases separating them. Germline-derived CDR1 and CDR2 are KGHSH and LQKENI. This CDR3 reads CASSLHDGSLAEQYF. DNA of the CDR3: TGTGCCAGCTCACTGCACGACGGCAGCCTAGCCGAGCAGTACTTC.

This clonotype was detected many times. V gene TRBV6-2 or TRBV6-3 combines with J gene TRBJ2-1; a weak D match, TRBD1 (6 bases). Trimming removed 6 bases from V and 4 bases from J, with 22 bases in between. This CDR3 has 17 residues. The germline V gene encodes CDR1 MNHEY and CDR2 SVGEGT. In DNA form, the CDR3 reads TGTGCCAGCAGCTCGTTTGTTGTGCTGGACAGTTACAATGAGCAGTTCTTC. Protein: CASSSFVVLDSYNEQFF.

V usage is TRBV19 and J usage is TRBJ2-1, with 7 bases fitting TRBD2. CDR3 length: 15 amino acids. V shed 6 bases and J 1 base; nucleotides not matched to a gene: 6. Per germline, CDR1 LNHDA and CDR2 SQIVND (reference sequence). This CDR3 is CASRRASGSYNEQFF. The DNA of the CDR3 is TGTGCCAGTAGGCGGGCTAGCGGATCCTACAATGAGCAGTTCTTC.

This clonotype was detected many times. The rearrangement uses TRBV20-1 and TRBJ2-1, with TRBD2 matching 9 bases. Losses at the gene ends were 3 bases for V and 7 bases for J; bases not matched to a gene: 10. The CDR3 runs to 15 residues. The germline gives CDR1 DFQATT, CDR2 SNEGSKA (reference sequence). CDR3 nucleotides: TGCAGTGCTAGCGATGGCTTGCGGGGGGGGAATGAGCAGTTCTTC. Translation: CSASDGLRGGNEQFF.

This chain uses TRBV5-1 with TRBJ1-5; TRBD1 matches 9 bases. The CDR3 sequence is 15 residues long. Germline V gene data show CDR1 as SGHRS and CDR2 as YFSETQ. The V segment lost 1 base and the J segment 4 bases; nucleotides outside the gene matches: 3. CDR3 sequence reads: CASSLKGQGNQPQHF. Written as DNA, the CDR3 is TGCGCCAGCAGCTTGAAGGGACAGGGTAATCAGCCCCAGCATTTT.

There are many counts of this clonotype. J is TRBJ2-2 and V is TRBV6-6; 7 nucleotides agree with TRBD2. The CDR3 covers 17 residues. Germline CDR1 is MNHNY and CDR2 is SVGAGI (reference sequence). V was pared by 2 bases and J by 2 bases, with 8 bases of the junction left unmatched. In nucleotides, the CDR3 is TGTGCCAGCAGTTACCGGGGGGTCCCACCTAACACCGGGGAGCTGTTTTTT. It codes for CASSYRGVPPNTGELFF.

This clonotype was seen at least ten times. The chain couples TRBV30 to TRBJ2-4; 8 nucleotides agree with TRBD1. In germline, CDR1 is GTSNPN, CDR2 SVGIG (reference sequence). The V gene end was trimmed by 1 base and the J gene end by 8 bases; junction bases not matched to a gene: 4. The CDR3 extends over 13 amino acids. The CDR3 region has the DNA TGTGCCTGGAGTGGACAGGGGAGGCACATTCAGTACTTC. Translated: CAWSGQGRHIQYF. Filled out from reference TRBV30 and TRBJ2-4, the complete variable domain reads SQTIHQWPATLVQPVGSPLSLECTVEGTSNPNLYWYRQAAGRGLQLLFYSVGIGQISSEVPQNLSASRPQDRQFILSSKKLLLSDSGFYLCAWSGQGRHIQYFGAGTRLSVL.

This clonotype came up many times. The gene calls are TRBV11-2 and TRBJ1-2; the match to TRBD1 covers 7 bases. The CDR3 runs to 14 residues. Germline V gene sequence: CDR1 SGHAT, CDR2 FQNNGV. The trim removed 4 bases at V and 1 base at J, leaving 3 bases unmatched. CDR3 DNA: TGTGCCAGCAGCTCGACAGGGAGTAACTATGGCTACACCTTC. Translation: CASSSTGSNYGYTF.

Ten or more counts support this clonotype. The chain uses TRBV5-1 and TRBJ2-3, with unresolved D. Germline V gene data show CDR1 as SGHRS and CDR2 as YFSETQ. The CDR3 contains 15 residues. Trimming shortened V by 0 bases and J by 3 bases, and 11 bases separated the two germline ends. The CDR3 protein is CASSLVGELTDTQYF. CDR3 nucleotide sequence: TGCGCCAGCAGCTTGGTTGGGGAATTGACAGATACGCAGTATTTT.

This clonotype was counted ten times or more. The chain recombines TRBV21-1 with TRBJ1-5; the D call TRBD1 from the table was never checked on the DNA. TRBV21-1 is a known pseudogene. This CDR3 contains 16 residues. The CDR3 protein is CASSKATGRSNQPQHF. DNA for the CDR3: TGTGCCAGCAGCAAAGCTACAGGGCGAAGCAATCAGCCCCAGCATTTT.

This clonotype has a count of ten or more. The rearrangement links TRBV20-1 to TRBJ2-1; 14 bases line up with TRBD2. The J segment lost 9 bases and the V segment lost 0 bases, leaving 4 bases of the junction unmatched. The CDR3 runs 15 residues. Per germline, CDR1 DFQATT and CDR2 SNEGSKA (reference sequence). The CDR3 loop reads CSAREWGLAGVEQFF. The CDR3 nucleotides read TGCAGTGCTAGAGAGTGGGGACTAGCGGGAGTTGAGCAGTTCTTC.

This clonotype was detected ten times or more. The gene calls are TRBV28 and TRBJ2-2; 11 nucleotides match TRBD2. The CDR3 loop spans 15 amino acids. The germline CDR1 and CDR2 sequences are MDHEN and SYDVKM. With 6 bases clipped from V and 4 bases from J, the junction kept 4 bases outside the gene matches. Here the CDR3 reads CASRRLAGPTGELFF. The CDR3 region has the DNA TGTGCCAGCAGAAGACTAGCGGGACCCACCGGGGAGCTGTTTTTT.

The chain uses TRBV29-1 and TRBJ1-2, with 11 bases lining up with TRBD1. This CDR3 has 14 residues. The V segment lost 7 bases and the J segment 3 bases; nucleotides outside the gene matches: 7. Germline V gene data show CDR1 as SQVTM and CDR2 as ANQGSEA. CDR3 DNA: TGCAGCGGTGGACAGGGGGCGCTTGACTATGGCTACACCTTC. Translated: CSGGQGALDYGYTF.